Listed below are T cell receptor beta chains from one sample, sequenced in a study of T cells in tuberculosis. Sequencing was performed with immunoSEQ multiplex PCR; in TCRdb, only in-frame clones are kept and a portion is missing. The sample holds about 34,000 clones, approximately 96% seen once. Sequencing was carried out using PBMCs. Receptors originate from a donor aged 5 to 30 with latent tuberculosis or without tuberculosis infection. CDR3s include the opening cysteine and the closing phenylalanine or tryptophan.

J gene: TRBJ2-2; V gene: TRBV6-1; CDR3 protein: CASRESPTNTGELFF
J gene: TRBJ2-6; V gene: TRBV4-1; CDR3 protein: CASSPDILTGANVLTF
J gene: TRBJ2-3; V gene: TRBV7-2; CDR3 protein: CASSLRLSTDTQYF
J gene: TRBJ2-1; V gene: TRBV19; CDR3 protein: CASSFRGQVGLNEQFF
J gene: TRBJ1-2; V gene: TRBV5-1; CDR3 protein: CASSKQTGFGYGYTF
J gene: TRBJ2-7; V gene: TRBV6-6; CDR3 protein: CASSYPGTGLLYEQYF
J gene: TRBJ1-4; V gene: TRBV9; CDR3 protein: CASSPRRGAEEKLFF
J gene: TRBJ2-5; V gene: TRBV18; CDR3 protein: CASSPTLQETQYF
J gene: TRBJ2-1; V gene: TRBV5-1; CDR3 protein: CASSLAGTRSGNEQFF
J gene: TRBJ1-5; V gene: TRBV2; CDR3 protein: CASSEQGPQPQHF
J gene: TRBJ1-1; V gene: TRBV30; CDR3 protein: CAWSLAGPSRNTEAFF
J gene: TRBJ2-7; V gene: TRBV7-2; CDR3 protein: CASSFGRGQGASYEQYF
J gene: TRBJ2-5; V gene: TRBV5-1; CDR3 protein: CASSLTVQGREETQYF
J gene: TRBJ2-1; V gene: TRBV6-4; CDR3 protein: CASSDLAGASYNEQFF
J gene: TRBJ1-4; V gene: TRBV5-1; CDR3 protein: CASRLNPGQGSSYEKLFF
J gene: TRBJ1-1; V gene: TRBV15; CDR3 protein: CATSMGQNTEAFF
J gene: TRBJ1-1; V gene: TRBV5-6; CDR3 protein: CASSLKDRQNTEAFF
J gene: TRBJ1-5; V gene: TRBV5-5; CDR3 protein: CASSLDGNSNQPQHF
J gene: TRBJ1-2; V gene: TRBV27; CDR3 protein: CASSRKGKGALGYTF
J gene: TRBJ2-5; V gene: TRBV9; CDR3 protein: CASSPQKETQYF
J gene: TRBJ2-4; V gene: TRBV27; CDR3 protein: CASSTNLAKNIQYF
J gene: TRBJ2-1; V gene: TRBV11-2; CDR3 protein: CASSFPGQLYNEQFF
J gene: TRBJ2-7; V gene: TRBV7-6; CDR3 protein: CASSLAADYEQYF
J gene: TRBJ2-7; V gene: TRBV7-7; CDR3 protein: CASSRENSYEQYF
J gene: TRBJ2-1; V gene: TRBV6-4; CDR3 protein: CASSETSQINEQFF